The next 26 T cell receptor beta chains were all read from a single sample in a study of response to subunit inactivated influenza vaccine. Via MiXCR, TCRdb re-called the RT-PCR reads, giving one row per CDR3 protein. The sample shows 400,000 to 550,000 distinct CDR3 sequences, around 25% of them seen only once. Here the sequenced sample was CD4+ T cells sorted from PBMCs, taken about 5 days after vaccination. Receptor source: a man over 45 who received an inactivated influenza vaccine.

The chain recombines TRBV7-2 with TRBJ2-5; 8 bases match TRBD2. The CDR3 consists of 15 residues. The V and J ends lost 4 bases and 7 bases, in that order; junction bases with no gene match: 11. In germline, CDR1 is SGHTA, CDR2 FQGNSA. CDR3 in DNA: TGTGCCAGCAGCTCGGGGGGGTCCGCAAGGGTGACCCAGTACTTC. Translated: CASSSGGSARVTQYF.

This clonotype appeared many times. V gene TRBV20-1 combines with J gene TRBJ1-2, with D perhaps matching TRBD1 (5 bases). The CDR3 length is 12 residues. Deletions cut 3 bases from V and 5 bases from J, with 10 bases between. CDR1 and CDR2 from the germline V gene are DFQATT and SNEGSKA (reference sequence). The CDR3 nucleotides are TGCAGTGCTAGTGGGGGAAGATATGGCTACACCTTC. It yields the protein CSASGGRYGYTF.

The table lists this clonotype with a few counts. The chain uses TRBV4-3 and TRBJ2-1, with TRBD1 as a possible D gene (5 bases). The CDR3 runs to 12 residues. Germline assignment: CDR1 LGHNA and CDR2 YSLEER. V lost 2 bases and J lost 12, with 11 bases in between. The CDR3 region is CASSQQGTGQFF. In nucleotides, the CDR3 is TGCGCCAGCAGCCAACAGGGAACGGGGCAGTTCTTC.

This clonotype has only one observation. The chain uses TRBV5-1 and TRBJ2-1; 14 bases agree with TRBD2. J gave up 9 bases and V 4 bases, and 3 bases lay outside the gene matches. The CDR3 loop spans 14 amino acids. Germline V gene lookup returns CDR1 SGHRS and CDR2 YFSETQ. DNA for the CDR3: TGCGCCAGCAGCGATGGGACTAGCGGGGGTGAGCAGTTCTTC. Translating it yields CASSDGTSGGEQFF.

V usage is TRBV10-3 and J usage is TRBJ2-1, with no clear D. The CDR3 runs to 13 residues. V was trimmed by 1 base and J by 10 bases, leaving 11 bases between them. Germline assignment: CDR1 ENHRY and CDR2 SYGVKD. CDR3 nucleotide sequence: TGTGCCATCAGTGAGTATCCCAGCAGGGAGCAGTTCTTC. Translating it yields CAISEYPSREQFF.

The chain is built from TRBV12-3 or TRBV12-4 and TRBJ2-1; 14 bases are shared with TRBD2. This CDR3 is built from 17 residues. Losses at the gene ends were 6 bases for V and 1 base for J; bases not matched to a gene: 5. This CDR3 is CASRGLAGATSYNEQFF. The CDR3 DNA reads as TGTGCCAGCAGGGGACTAGCGGGGGCGACATCCTACAATGAGCAGTTCTTC.

V usage is TRBV7-7 and J usage is TRBJ2-5; D ambiguous. Germline values: CDR1 SSHAT, CDR2 FNYEAQ (reference sequence). This CDR3 comprises 14 residues. V shed 5 bases and J shed 2 bases, with 12 bases lying between them. The DNA of the CDR3 is TGTGCCAGCAGCGCAGGACGGATTCAAGAGACCCAGTACTTC. The encoded protein is CASSAGRIQETQYF.

The V gene is TRBV11-2, the J gene TRBJ2-7; perhaps TRBD2 as D (6 bases). Germline V gene data show CDR1 as SGHAT and CDR2 as FQNNGV. Between the trimmed V and J ends, which lost 1 base and 3 bases, there was a span of 13 bases. This CDR3 has 15 residues. As DNA, the CDR3 is TGTGCCAGCAGCTTAGCTGGGGGGATCCTCTACGAGCAGTACTTC. It is translated as CASSLAGGILYEQYF.

The chain employs TRBV5-4 and TRBJ2-5; D ambiguous. The V and J ends lost 1 base and 0 bases respectively, with 10 bases between them. This CDR3 is 15 amino acids long. Germline V CDR1 and CDR2: SGHNT, YYREEE (reference sequence). The CDR3 protein is CASSLILANQETQYF. The CDR3 DNA is TGTGCCAGCAGCTTGATCCTGGCCAACCAAGAGACCCAGTACTTC.

This clonotype has more than one count but fewer than ten. The chain uses TRBV21-1 and TRBJ1-5; the listed D gene, TRBD1, was not tested against the DNA. TRBV21-1 is a pseudogene locus. This CDR3 has 17 amino acids. The CDR3 bases are TGTGCCAGCAGCAGACGGACAGGGGGCGGAAGCAATCAGCCCCAGCATTTT. It codes for CASSRRTGGGSNQPQHF.

This clonotype occurred many times. The rearrangement uses TRBV20-1 and TRBJ2-7; TRBD2 might be the D (5 bases). Trimming took off 1 base at V and 4 bases at J, with 14 bases between the two ends. There are 14 residues in the CDR3. The germline V gene has CDR1 DFQATT and CDR2 SNEGSKA (reference sequence). This CDR3 is CSARGQDGKYEQYF. The CDR3 DNA sequence: TGCAGTGCTAGAGGGCAGGACGGGAAATACGAGCAGTACTTC.

The chain links TRBV12-3 or TRBV12-4 to TRBJ1-2, with 9 positions matching TRBD1. The V gene end was trimmed by 4 bases and the J gene end by 5 bases; junction bases not matched to a gene: 5. The CDR3 runs to 14 residues. The CDR3 region is CASSSGQGRYGYTF. CDR3 bases: TGTGCCAGCAGTTCGGGACAGGGACGGTATGGCTACACCTTC.

This chain uses TRBV6-5 with TRBJ2-1, with 7 bases that match TRBD1. Germline values: CDR1 MNHEY, CDR2 SVGAGI. This CDR3 has 15 residues. The trim removed 0 bases at V and 6 bases at J, leaving 5 bases unmatched. CDR3 nucleotides: TGTGCCAGCAGTTACTCCATCGGGACAGTCAATGAGCAGTTCTTC. Protein: CASSYSIGTVNEQFF.

This clonotype was seen only a few times. The chain links TRBV24-1 to TRBJ1-6, with D hard to call. The CDR3 loop spans 12 amino acids. Germline loops: CDR1 KGHDR, CDR2 SFDVKD. V was trimmed by 7 bases and J by 7 bases, leaving 7 bases between them. The CDR3 region has the DNA TGTGCCACCAGAAGTGGAAATTCACCCCTCCACTTT. It specifies CATRSGNSPLHF.

At least ten counts were recorded for this clonotype. V usage is TRBV28 and J usage is TRBJ2-7; 8 nucleotides align to TRBD2. Germline V gives CDR1 MDHEN, CDR2 SYDVKM. The CDR3 loop spans 13 amino acids. V dropped 5 bases and J dropped 2; count of bases not matched to a gene: 2. CDR3 sequence (DNA): TGTGCCAGCAGTAAGCGGGGGACCTACGAGCAGTACTTC. This codes for CASSKRGTYEQYF.

Here the CDR3 reads CASQSSLGRSANYGYTF. The CDR3 DNA follows: TGTGCCAGTCAATCCAGTTTAGGTCGTTCAGCTAACTATGGCTACACCTTC. The V call is TRBV19, the J call TRBJ1-2; D remains unclear. The CDR3 runs 17 residues. V shed 8 bases and J shed 0 bases, with 22 bases lying between them. CDR1 is LNHDA, CDR2 SQIVND, per germline (reference sequence).

This clonotype came up many times. The chain combines TRBV7-9 with TRBJ2-1; D remains ambiguous. The CDR3 is made up of 15 amino acids. Germline V CDR1 and CDR2: SEHNR, FQNEAQ (reference sequence). The V end lost 1 base, the J end lost 2 bases, and 9 bases lay between the germline ends. The CDR3 DNA reads as TGTGCCAGCAGCTTAGATTCCGGTGCCTACAATGAGCAGTTCTTC. As protein: CASSLDSGAYNEQFF.

The chain carries TRBV18 and TRBJ2-1, with TRBD2 identical over 11 bases. The V and J ends lost 3 bases and 6 bases, in that order; junction bases with no gene match: 4. Germline V gene sequence: CDR1 KGHSH, CDR2 LQKENI. The CDR3 loop spans 15 amino acids. CDR3: CASSPILAGANEQFF. CDR3 nucleotides: TGTGCCAGCTCACCGATACTAGCGGGGGCCAATGAGCAGTTCTTC.

This clonotype was detected a few times. The V gene is TRBV5-1, the J gene TRBJ2-3; 7 bases agree with TRBD2. The J segment lost 3 bases and the V segment lost 0 bases, leaving 1 base of the junction unmatched. The CDR3 is 14 residues long. Germline-derived CDR1 and CDR2 are SGHRS and YFSETQ. The CDR3 nucleotides read TGCGCCAGCAGCTTGGTACTAGCGACAGATACGCAGTATTTT. Translating gives CASSLVLATDTQYF. The complete variable domain, with remaining parts taken from reference TRBV5-1 and TRBJ2-3, reads KAGVTQTPRYLIKTRGQQVTLSCSPISGHRSVSWYQQTPGQGLQFLFEYFSETQRNKGNFPGRFSGRQFSNSRSEMNVSTLELGDSALYLCASSLVLATDTQYFGPGTRLTVL.

The chain recombines TRBV10-3 with TRBJ2-3; 7 bases agree with TRBD2. The CDR3 is 13 amino acids. From germline, CDR1 is ENHRY and CDR2 SYGVKD. V lost 3 bases to trimming and J lost 5 bases; unmatched junction nucleotides: 2. Here the CDR3 reads CAISDREGDTQYF. The CDR3 DNA sequence: TGTGCCATCAGTGACAGGGAGGGAGATACGCAGTATTTT.

The chain recombines TRBV28 with TRBJ1-2; D remains unclear. V was cut by 6 bases and J by 4 bases, with 15 bases left in between. This CDR3 region has 14 residues. CDR1 and CDR2 (germline): MDHEN, SYDVKM. The CDR3 loop reads CASRDPPGAYGYTF. The DNA of the CDR3 is TGTGCCAGCAGGGATCCGCCAGGAGCCTATGGCTACACCTTC.

This clonotype was found a few times. J is TRBJ1-2 and V is TRBV12-3 or TRBV12-4; D gene unclear. Between the trimmed V and J ends, which lost 6 bases and 4 bases, there was a span of 15 bases. The CDR3 loop spans 14 amino acids. The CDR3 DNA is TGTGCCAGCAGCCCAGGCGGGGTAACCTATGGCTACACCTTC. Translated, it gives CASSPGGVTYGYTF.

This chain's CDR3 is CASRRSPNTGELFF. CDR3 bases: TGTGCCAGCAGACGCAGTCCGAACACCGGGGAGCTGTTTTTT. The gene calls are TRBV2 and TRBJ2-2, with no clear D. Per germline, CDR1 SNHLY and CDR2 FYNNEI. The CDR3 sequence is 14 residues long. Trimming removed 6 bases at V and 0 bases at J, with 8 bases between.

The chain joins TRBV7-9 to TRBJ2-1, with 7 positions matching TRBD1. This CDR3 comprises 16 residues. V was pared by 4 bases and J by 8 bases, with 14 bases of the junction left unmatched. CDR1 and CDR2 from the germline V gene are SEHNR and FQNEAQ (reference sequence). In DNA, the CDR3 is TGTGCCAGCAGCTGGCGGAGACAGGGCGATTTTGATGAGCAGTTCTTC. Amino acid sequence: CASSWRRQGDFDEQFF.

This chain connects TRBV20-1 to TRBJ2-7; TRBD2 matches 8 bases. The CDR3 is 14 residues long. CDR1 is DFQATT and CDR2 is SNEGSKA in the germline V gene (reference sequence). V lost 2 bases to trimming and J lost 6 bases; unmatched junction nucleotides: 9. Here the CDR3 reads CSARSAGVRSEQYF. The CDR3 DNA is TGCAGTGCTAGATCAGCGGGAGTGCGTTCCGAGCAGTACTTC.

V usage is TRBV7-6 and J usage is TRBJ2-3; TRBD1 matches 7 bases. J lost 1 base, V lost 4 bases, and 11 bases had no gene match. This CDR3 contains 17 residues. Per germline, CDR1 SGHVS and CDR2 FNYEAQ. CDR3 loop: CASSYRVDRAGTDTQYF. The CDR3 DNA is TGTGCCAGCAGCTACCGTGTCGACAGGGCGGGCACAGATACGCAGTATTTT.